Reported below is one T cell receptor (beta chain). No antigen is known for it. These data come from a study of cytomegalovirus exposure and HLA in healthy donors. It was with 60 Vbeta and 13 Jbeta primers that the PCR ran. Sequencing used immunoSEQ multiplex PCR; TCRdb keeps in-frame clones, though not all of them. The sample lists 100,000 to 150,000 clones; about 80% were seen once. Germline V CDR1 and CDR2: MDHEN, SYDVKM. Trimming removed 8 bases from V and 5 bases from J, with 15 bases in between. The CDR3 sequence is 13 residues long. Study findings and constraints: A later analysis reported that several of the most significant clusters appeared to be linked to common viral pathogens, among them Epstein-Barr virus. In a later analysis, 16,951 TCR beta sequences were associated with HLA alleles at 0.05 false discovery rate.

Source material: PBMCs. This chain connects TRBV28 to TRBJ1-1, with a possible D match to TRBD1 (5 bases). This TCR was recovered from a man aged 25 to 40 in good health and CMV-seropositive. The CDR3 reads CASVRGGSTEAFF. The CDR3 DNA reads TGTGCCAGCGTGCGGGGCGGTTCGACTGAAGCTTTCTTT.